This T cell receptor (beta chain) came from a study of CD8+ T cells in alopecia areata. Study-wide points: Compared with mice, patients displayed less clear TCR sharing, possibly for HLA-related reasons. Normal scalp showed lower clonality than lesional scalp, especially alopecia totalis/universalis.

As regards this clone: Its matching antigen is unknown.

Once RNA had been extracted, it was reverse transcribed into cDNA to act as the sequencing template. Repertoires were generated with immunoSEQ multiplex PCR, while TCRdb's copy carries only in-frame clones and drops some. Of roughly 140,000 clones listed, approximately 65% are singletons. The sequence derives from a human donor in good health. The specimen sequenced was CD8+ T cells sorted from blood.

CDR3 bases: TGCGCCAGCAGCCGAGGGGGACTAGCGGTCACAGATACGCAGTATTTT. Its protein product is CASSRGGLAVTDTQYF. The chain recombines TRBV4-1 with TRBJ2-3, with 11 bases matching TRBD2. This CDR3 has 16 amino acids. Germline CDR1 reads MGHRA; CDR2 reads YSYEKL. V shed 4 bases and J 2 bases; nucleotides not matched to a gene: 5.